These 8 T cell receptor beta chains came from one sample sequenced in a study of T cells after yellow fever vaccination. Each CDR3 protein gets one entry after TCRdb re-called the 5' RACE reads with MiXCR. The sample has about 580,000 distinct CDR3 sequences, about 17% seen once. Sequencing was performed on PBMCs, taken less than 6 days after the first yellow fever vaccination. These receptors were obtained from a man aged 18 to 29 who received the YFV17D yellow fever vaccine.

In its sample, this clonotype was seen a few times. This chain connects TRBV12-3 or TRBV12-4 to TRBJ2-5; 9 bases are shared with TRBD1. CDR3 length equals 14 residues. V was pared by 5 bases and J by 4 bases, with 5 bases of the junction left unmatched. CDR3 nucleotides: TGTGCCAGCAGTCACGGACAGGGGAGAGAGACCCAGTACTTC. Encoded protein: CASSHGQGRETQYF.

V and J are TRBV7-6 and TRBJ2-3; TRBD2 matches at 7 bases. This CDR3 has 18 residues. V lost 4 bases, J lost 5 bases, and 18 bases stayed unmatched. Germline V gene sequence: CDR1 SGHVS, CDR2 FNYEAQ. CDR3 sequence reads: CASSSISSTGGRGDTQYF. CDR3 DNA sequence: TGTGCCAGCAGCTCAATCTCTTCGACGGGGGGTAGAGGAGATACGCAGTATTTT.

The V and J genes are TRBV5-6 and TRBJ2-7, with 10 nucleotides matching TRBD2. The CDR3 has 15 residues. The V segment lost 4 bases and the J segment 1 base; nucleotides outside the gene matches: 5. CDR1 is SGHDT and CDR2 is YYEEEE in the germline V gene. The DNA for the CDR3 is TGTGCCAGCAGCCCTATAGCGGGGGGTTCCTACGAGCAGTACGTC. It translates to CASSPIAGGSYEQYV.

This chain uses TRBV5-4 with TRBJ1-3; TRBD1 might be the D (5 bases). V dropped 0 bases and J dropped 4 bases, with 8 bases sitting between them. Per germline, CDR1 SGHNT and CDR2 YYREEE (reference sequence). The CDR3 covers 14 residues. The DNA of the CDR3 is TGTGCCAGCAGCTTGGAAGGGGTCGGAAACACCATATATTTT. It translates to CASSLEGVGNTIYF.

There are a few counts of this clonotype. The chain couples TRBV7-6 to TRBJ2-2; tentatively, D is TRBD1 (5 bases). Trimming removed 2 bases from V and 6 bases from J, with 13 bases in between. The CDR3 loop spans 15 amino acids. Germline V gene sequence: CDR1 SGHVS, CDR2 FNYEAQ. CDR3: CASSLRGPAAGELFF. In DNA form, the CDR3 reads TGTGCCAGCAGCTTAAGGGGCCCAGCAGCCGGGGAGCTGTTTTTT.

This clonotype was seen only a few times. The chain carries TRBV5-1 and TRBJ1-1; 9 positions agree with TRBD1. CDR3 length: 14 residues. Germline trimming cut 0 bases from V and 11 bases from J; bases unmatched to any gene: 8. Germline CDR1 and CDR2: SGHRS and YFSETQ. Written as DNA, the CDR3 is TGCGCCAGCAGCTTGGATCCCGGGACAGGGTTTGCTTTCTTT. It specifies CASSLDPGTGFAFF.

This clonotype was observed at least ten times. V usage is TRBV18 and J usage is TRBJ2-7, with 9 bases identical to TRBD1. J gave up 2 bases and V 8 bases, and 7 bases lay outside the gene matches. The CDR3 runs to 14 residues. Germline CDR1 is KGHSH and CDR2 is LQKENI. The CDR3 DNA reads as TGTGCCAGCAGCCCCGGGACAGGGCCCTACGAGCAGTACTTC. It codes for CASSPGTGPYEQYF. The variable domain in full, with the rest retrieved from reference TRBV18 and TRBJ2-7, is NAGVMQNPRHLVRRRGQEARLRCSPMKGHSHVYWYRQLPEEGLKFMVYLQKENIIDESGMPKERFSAEFPKEGPSILRIQQVVRGDSAAYFCASSPGTGPYEQYFGPGTRLTVT.

This clonotype was found a few times. The chain joins TRBV7-8 to TRBJ1-5, with TRBD1 as a possible D gene (5 bases). The V gene's germline CDR1 is SGHVS and CDR2 FQNEAQ. The germline V and J ends were trimmed by 2 bases and 1 base, with 12 bases remaining between them. The CDR3 is 16 amino acids. The CDR3 reads CASSLIPGGSNQPQHF. CDR3 nucleotides: TGTGCCAGCAGCTTAATCCCGGGGGGAAGCAATCAGCCCCAGCATTTT.